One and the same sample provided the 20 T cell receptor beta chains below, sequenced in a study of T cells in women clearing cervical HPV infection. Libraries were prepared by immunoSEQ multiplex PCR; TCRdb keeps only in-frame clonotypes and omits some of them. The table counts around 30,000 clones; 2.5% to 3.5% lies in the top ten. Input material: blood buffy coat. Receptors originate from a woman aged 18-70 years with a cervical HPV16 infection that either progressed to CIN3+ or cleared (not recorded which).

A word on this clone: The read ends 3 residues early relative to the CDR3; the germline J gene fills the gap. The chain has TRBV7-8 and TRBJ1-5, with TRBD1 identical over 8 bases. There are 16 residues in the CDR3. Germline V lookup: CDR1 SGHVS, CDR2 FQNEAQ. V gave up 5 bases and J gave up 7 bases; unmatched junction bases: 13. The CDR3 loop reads CASSRLGQVRGQPQHF. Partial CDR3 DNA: TGTGCCAGCAGCCGTCTGGGACAGGTGCGGGGACAGCCC.

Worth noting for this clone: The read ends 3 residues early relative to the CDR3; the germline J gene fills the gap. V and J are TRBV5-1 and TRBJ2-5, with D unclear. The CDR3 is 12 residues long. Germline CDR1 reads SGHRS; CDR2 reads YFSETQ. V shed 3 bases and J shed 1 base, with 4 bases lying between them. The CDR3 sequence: CASSSFQETQYF. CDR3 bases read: TGCGCCAGCAGCTCCTTCCAAGAGACC.

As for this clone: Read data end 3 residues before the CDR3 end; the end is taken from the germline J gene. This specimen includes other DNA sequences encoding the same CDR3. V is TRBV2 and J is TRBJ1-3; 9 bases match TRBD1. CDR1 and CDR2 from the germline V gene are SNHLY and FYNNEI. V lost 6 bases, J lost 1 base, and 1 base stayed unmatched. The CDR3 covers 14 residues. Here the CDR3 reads CASRDRGSGNTIYF. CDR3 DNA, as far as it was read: TGTGCCAGCAGAGACAGGGGGTCTGGAAACACC.

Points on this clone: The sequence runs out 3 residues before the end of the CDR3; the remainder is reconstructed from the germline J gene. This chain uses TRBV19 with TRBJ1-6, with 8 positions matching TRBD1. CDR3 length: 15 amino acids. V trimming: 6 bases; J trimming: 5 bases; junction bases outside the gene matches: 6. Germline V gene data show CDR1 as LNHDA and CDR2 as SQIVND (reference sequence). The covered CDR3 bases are TGTGCCAGTAGACCCCAGGGGGCAGATAATTCACCC. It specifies CASRPQGADNSP. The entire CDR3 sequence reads CASRPQGADNSPLHF.

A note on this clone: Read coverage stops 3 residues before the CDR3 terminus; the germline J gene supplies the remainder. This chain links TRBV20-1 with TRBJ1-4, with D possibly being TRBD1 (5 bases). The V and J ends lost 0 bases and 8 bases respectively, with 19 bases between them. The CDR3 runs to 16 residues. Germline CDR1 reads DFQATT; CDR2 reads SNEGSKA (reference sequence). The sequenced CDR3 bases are TGCAGTGCTAGAGACCCCTTCGACCCGCCAGGGGAAAAA. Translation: CSARDPFDPPGEK. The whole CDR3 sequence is CSARDPFDPPGEKLFF.

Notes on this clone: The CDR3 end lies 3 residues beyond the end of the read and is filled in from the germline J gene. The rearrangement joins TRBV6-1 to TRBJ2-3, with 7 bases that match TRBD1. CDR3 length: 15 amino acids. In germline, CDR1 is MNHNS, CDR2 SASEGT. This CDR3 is CASSEKGGAFQPQYF. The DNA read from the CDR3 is TGTGCCAGCAGTGAAAAAGGGGGCGCATTCCAGCCG.

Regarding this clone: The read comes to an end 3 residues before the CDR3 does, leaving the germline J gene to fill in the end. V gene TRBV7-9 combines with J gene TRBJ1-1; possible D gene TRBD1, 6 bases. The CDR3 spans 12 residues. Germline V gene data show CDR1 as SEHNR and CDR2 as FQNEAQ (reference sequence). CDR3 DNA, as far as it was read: TGTGCCAGCAGCTTTTCGACAGGAGAA. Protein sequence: CASSFSTGE. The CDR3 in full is CASSFSTGEAFF.

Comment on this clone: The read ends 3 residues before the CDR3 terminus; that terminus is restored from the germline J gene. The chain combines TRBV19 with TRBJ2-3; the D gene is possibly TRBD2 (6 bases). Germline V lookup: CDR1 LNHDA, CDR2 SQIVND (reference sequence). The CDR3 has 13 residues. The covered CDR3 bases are TGTGCCAGTAGGGGGCCGGGGGACCAGCCG. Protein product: CASRGPGDQP. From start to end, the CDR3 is CASRGPGDQPQYF.

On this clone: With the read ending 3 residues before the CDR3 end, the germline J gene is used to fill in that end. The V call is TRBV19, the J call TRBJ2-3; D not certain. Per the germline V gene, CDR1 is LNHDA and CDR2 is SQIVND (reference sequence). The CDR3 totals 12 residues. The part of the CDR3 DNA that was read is TGTGCCAGTACCAAGGCAGGTCAGCCG. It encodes CASTKAGQP. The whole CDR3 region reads CASTKAGQPQYF.

The DNA read from the CDR3 is TGTGCCTGGAGTCCTAGACTAGCGGGGTACTACGAC. This sequence encodes CAWSPRLAGYYD. The entire CDR3 sequence reads CAWSPRLAGYYDYTF. The V and J genes are TRBV30 and TRBJ1-2; D unclear. The read halts 3 residues ahead of the CDR3 end, with the missing end drawn from the germline J gene. CDR3 size: 15 residues. CDR1 GTSNPN and CDR2 SVGIG come from the germline V gene (reference sequence).

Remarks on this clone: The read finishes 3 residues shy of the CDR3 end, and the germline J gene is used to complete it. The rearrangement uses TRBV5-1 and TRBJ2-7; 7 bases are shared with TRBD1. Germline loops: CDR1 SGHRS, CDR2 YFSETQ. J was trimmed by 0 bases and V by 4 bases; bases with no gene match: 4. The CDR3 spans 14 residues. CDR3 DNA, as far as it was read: TGCGCCAGCAGCCCCCGGGACAGCTCCTACGAG. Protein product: CASSPRDSSYE. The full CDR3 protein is CASSPRDSSYEQYF.

CDR3 sequence: CASSIPPGQGKWQPQYF. The sequenced part of the CDR3 DNA is TGTGCCAGTAGTATACCACCGGGACAGGGGAAATGGCAGCCG. This rearrangement joins TRBV19 to TRBJ2-3; TRBD1 aligns across 10 bases. The read terminates 3 residues before the CDR3 end, so the remaining end is supplied by the germline J gene. The CDR3 runs to 17 residues. Germline V CDR1 and CDR2: LNHDA, SQIVND (reference sequence).

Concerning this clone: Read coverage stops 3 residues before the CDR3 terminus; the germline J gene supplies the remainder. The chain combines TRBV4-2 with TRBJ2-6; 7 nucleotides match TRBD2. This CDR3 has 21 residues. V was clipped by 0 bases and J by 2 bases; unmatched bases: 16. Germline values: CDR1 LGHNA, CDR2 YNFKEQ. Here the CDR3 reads CASSQESGVYIRVAGANVLTF. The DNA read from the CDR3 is TGTGCCAGCAGCCAAGAGAGCGGGGTTTATATCAGGGTGGCTGGGGCCAACGTC.

CDR3 protein: CASIRQAYNEQFF. The covered CDR3 bases are TGTGCCAGCATCCGACAGGCTTACAATGAG. The rearrangement uses TRBV2 and TRBJ2-1; TRBD1 is a possible D gene (6 bases). The read stops 3 residues short of the end of the CDR3; the missing end is completed from the germline J gene. V was pared by 7 bases and J by 4 bases, with 11 bases between. The V gene's germline CDR1 is SNHLY and CDR2 FYNNEI. The CDR3 sequence is 13 residues long.

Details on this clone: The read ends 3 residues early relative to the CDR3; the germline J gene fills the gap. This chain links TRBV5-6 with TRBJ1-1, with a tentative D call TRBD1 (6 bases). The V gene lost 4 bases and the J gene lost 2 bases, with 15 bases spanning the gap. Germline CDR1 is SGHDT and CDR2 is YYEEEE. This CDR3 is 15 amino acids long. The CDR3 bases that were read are TGTGCCAGCAGCCAGACTGGGGACATTAACACTGAA. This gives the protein CASSQTGDINTE. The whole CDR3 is CASSQTGDINTEAFF.

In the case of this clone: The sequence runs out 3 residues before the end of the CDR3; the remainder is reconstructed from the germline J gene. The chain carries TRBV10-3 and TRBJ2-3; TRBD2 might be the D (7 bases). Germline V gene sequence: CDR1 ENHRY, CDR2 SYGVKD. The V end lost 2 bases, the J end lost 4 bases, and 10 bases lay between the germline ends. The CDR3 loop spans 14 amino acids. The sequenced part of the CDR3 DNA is TGTGCCATCAGTGAGGGGGGGGGCCCAGATACG. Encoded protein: CAISEGGGPDT. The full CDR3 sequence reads CAISEGGGPDTQYF.

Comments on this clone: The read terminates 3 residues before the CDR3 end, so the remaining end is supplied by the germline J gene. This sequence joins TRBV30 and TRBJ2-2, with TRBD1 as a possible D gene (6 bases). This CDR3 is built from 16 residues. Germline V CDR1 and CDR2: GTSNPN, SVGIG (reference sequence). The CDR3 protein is CAWRRADSSYNSPLFF. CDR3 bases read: TGTGCCTGGAGAAGGGCGGACAGCTCCTATAATTCACCG. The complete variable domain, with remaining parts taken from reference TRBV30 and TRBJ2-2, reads SQTIHQWPATLVQPVGSPLSLECTVEGTSNPNLYWYRQAAGRGLQLLFYSVGIGQISSEVPQNLSASRPQDRQFILSSKKLLLSDSGFYLCAWRRADSSYNSPLFFGEGSRLTVL.

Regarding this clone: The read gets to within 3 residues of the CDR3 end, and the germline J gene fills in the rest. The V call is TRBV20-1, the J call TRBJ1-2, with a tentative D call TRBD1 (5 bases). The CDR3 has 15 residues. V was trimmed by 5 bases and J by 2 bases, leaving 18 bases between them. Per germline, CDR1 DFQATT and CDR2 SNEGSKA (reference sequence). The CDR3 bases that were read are TGCAGTGCTCGCTCATCCGGGACTCCGAACTATGGC. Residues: CSARSSGTPNYG. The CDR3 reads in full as CSARSSGTPNYGYTF.

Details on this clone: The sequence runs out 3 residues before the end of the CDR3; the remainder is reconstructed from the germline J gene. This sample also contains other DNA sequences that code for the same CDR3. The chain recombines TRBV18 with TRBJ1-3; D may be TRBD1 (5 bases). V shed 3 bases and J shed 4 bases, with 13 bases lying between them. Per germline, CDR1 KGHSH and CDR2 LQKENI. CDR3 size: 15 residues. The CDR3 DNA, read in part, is TGTGCCAGCTCACCCCGACAGATAGACGGAAACACC. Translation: CASSPRQIDGNT. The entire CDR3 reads CASSPRQIDGNTIYF.

CDR3 bases read: TGCGCCAGCAGCCGAGGACAGGCCTTTGAA. The encoded protein is CASSRGQAFE. The full-length CDR3 reads as CASSRGQAFEAFF. The J gene is TRBJ1-1, the V gene TRBV5-1; TRBD1 aligns across 7 bases. The read gets to within 3 residues of the CDR3 end, and the germline J gene fills in the rest. The CDR3 runs to 13 residues. In germline, CDR1 is SGHRS, CDR2 YFSETQ. Germline trimming cut 4 bases from V and 7 bases from J; bases unmatched to any gene: 7.